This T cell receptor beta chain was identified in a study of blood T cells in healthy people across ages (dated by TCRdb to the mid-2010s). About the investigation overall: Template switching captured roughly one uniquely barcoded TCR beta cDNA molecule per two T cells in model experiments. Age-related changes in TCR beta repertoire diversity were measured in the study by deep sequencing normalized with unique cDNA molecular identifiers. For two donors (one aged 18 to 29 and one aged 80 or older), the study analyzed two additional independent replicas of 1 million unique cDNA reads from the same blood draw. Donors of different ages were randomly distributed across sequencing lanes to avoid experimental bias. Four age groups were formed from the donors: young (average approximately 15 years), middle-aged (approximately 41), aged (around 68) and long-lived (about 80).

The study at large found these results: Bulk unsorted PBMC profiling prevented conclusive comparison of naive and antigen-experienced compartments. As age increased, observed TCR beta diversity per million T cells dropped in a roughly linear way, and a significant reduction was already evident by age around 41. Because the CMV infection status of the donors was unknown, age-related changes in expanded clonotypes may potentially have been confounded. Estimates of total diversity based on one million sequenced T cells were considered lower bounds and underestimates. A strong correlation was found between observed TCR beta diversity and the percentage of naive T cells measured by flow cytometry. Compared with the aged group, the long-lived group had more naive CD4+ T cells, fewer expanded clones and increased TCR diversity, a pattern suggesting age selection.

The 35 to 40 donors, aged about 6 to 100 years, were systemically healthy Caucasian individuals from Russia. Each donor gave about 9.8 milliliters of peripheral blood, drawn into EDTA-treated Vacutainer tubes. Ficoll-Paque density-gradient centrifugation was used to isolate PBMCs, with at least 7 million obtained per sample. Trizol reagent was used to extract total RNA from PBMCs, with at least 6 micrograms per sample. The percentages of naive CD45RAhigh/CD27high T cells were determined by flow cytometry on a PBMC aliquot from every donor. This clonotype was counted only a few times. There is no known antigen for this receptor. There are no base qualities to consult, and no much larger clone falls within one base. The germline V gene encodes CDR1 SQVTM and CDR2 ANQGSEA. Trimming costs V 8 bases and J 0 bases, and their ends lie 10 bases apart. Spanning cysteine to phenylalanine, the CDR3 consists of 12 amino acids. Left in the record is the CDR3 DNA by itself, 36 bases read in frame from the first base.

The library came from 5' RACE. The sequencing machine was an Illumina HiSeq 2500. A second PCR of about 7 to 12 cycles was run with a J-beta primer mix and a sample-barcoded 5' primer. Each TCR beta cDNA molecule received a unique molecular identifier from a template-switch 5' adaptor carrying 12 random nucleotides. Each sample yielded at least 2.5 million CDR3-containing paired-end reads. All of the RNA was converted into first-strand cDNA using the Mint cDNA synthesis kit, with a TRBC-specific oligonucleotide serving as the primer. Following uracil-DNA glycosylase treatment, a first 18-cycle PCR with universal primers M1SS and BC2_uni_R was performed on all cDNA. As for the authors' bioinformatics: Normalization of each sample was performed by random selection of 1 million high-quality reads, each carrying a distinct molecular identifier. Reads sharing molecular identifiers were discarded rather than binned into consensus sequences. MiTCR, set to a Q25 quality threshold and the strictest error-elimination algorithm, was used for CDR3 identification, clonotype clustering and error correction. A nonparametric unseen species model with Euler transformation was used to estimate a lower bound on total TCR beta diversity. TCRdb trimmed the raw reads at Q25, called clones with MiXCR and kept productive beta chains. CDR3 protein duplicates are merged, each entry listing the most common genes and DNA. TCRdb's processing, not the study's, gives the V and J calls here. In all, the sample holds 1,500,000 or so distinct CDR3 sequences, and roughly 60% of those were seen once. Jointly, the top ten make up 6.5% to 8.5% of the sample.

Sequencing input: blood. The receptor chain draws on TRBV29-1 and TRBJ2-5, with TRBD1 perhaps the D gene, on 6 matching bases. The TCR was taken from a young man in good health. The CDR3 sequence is CSIGQNQETQYF. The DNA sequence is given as TGCAGCATAGGACAGAACCAAGAGACCCAGTACTTC.